These 3 T cell receptor beta chains originate from one sample sequenced in a study of blood T cell repertoires in COVID-19. TCRdb keeps only in-frame clones here, not all; method: immunoSEQ multiplex PCR. The repertoire holds approximately 150,000 clones, with 87% as singletons. The sample taken for sequencing was peripheral blood. The receptors derive from a woman in her sixties with active or convalescent COVID-19.

The J gene is TRBJ2-7, the V gene TRBV7-2, with 16 bases that match TRBD2. CDR1 is SGHTA and CDR2 is FQGNSA in the germline V gene. Trimming removed 8 bases from V and 11 bases from J; junction bases left unmatched: 12. The CDR3 length is 15 residues. The CDR3 region has the DNA TGTGCCAGCGGCTCGGGACTAGCGGGGGGGGCTGAGGAGTACTTC. Protein product: CASGSGLAGGAEEYF.

This clone was seen only once. The rearrangement joins TRBV9 to TRBJ2-3; no clear D. Between the trimmed V and J ends, which lost 1 base and 6 bases, there was a span of 9 bases. Germline CDR1 is SGDLS and CDR2 is YYNGEE. There are 13 residues in the CDR3. CDR3 nucleotides: TGTGCCAGCAGCGTACTACTGAAGGATACGCAGTATTTT. This sequence encodes CASSVLLKDTQYF.

The chain recombines TRBV19 with TRBJ2-7; D is unclear. V lost 3 bases, J lost 2 bases, and 11 bases lay in between. The germline CDR1 and CDR2 sequences are LNHDA and SQIVND (reference sequence). CDR3 length: 14 amino acids. CDR3 sequence reads: CASSIQIETYEQYF. In nucleotides, the CDR3 is TGTGCCAGTAGTATCCAGATTGAAACCTACGAGCAGTACTTC.